A selection of T cell receptor beta chains follows, all from one sample in a study of beta chain features in type 1 diabetes. Data came from immunoSEQ multiplex PCR; TCRdb stores just in-frame clones and leaves some out. The sample has more than 250,000 clones, approximately 16% seen once. Sequencing was carried out using naive CD4+ T cells from blood. All receptors come from a man aged 18 to 35 with type 1 diabetes. Each CDR3 is given with its conserved first and last residue. The D gene is left open where the match is weak. A row's size may be missing; if present it is once, few, many or a size class.

d_call,j_call,clone_size,v_call,cdr3_aa,cdr3_nt
TRBD2,TRBJ2-3,few,TRBV7-2,CASRRTSGGSTDTQYF,TGTGCCAGCAGGCGGACTAGCGGGGGGAGCACAGATACGCAGTATTTT
TRBD1,TRBJ2-7,.,TRBV5-1,CASSSWDRTYEQYF,TGCGCCAGCAGCTCATGGGACAGGACCTACGAGCAGTACTTC
.,TRBJ2-5,.,TRBV25-1,CASSGSAETQYF,TGTGCCAGCAGTGGCAGCGCGGAGACCCAGTACTTC
.,TRBJ2-1,.,TRBV7-2,CASFKRAGLGNEQFF,TGTGCCTCCTTCAAAAGGGCGGGACTGGGAAATGAGCAGTTCTTC
TRBD2,TRBJ2-5,few,TRBV30,CAWSAGRGGRETQYF,TGTGCCTGGAGCGCCGGGCGGGGGGGGCGGGAGACCCAGTACTTC
.,TRBJ1-1,few,TRBV2,CASSDQGGYTEAFF,TGTGCCAGCAGCGATCAGGGAGGGTACACTGAAGCTTTCTTT
.,TRBJ1-6,.,TRBV13,CASSLRGSPLHF,TGTGCCAGCAGCTTAAGGGGGTCACCCCTCCACTTT
.,TRBJ1-4,few,TRBV7-9,CASSQFFATNEKLFF,TGTGCCAGCAGCCAGTTCTTTGCAACTAATGAAAAACTGTTTTTT
TRBD2,TRBJ2-1,few,TRBV30,CAWKGLAGVSEQFF,TGTGCCTGGAAGGGACTAGCGGGAGTTAGTGAGCAGTTCTTC
.,TRBJ2-2,once,TRBV7-2,CASSPQLNTGELFF,TGTGCCAGCAGCCCCCAGTTGAACACCGGGGAGCTGTTTTTT
.,TRBJ2-7,few,TRBV30,CAWGGYPSYEQYF,TGTGCCTGGGGAGGGTATCCCTCCTACGAGCAGTACTTC
TRBD1,TRBJ2-2,.,TRBV5-1,CASSPRTGGIEGLFF,TGCGCCAGCAGCCCAAGGACAGGGGGCATTGAGGGGCTGTTTTTT
.,TRBJ2-3,.,TRBV9,CASSSEGVTDTQYF,TGTGCCAGCAGCTCTGAGGGGGTAACAGATACGCAGTATTTT
.,TRBJ2-2,.,TRBV29-1,CSVAGGEGTGELFF,TGCAGCGTTGCGGGGGGCGAGGGCACCGGGGAGCTGTTTTTT
.,TRBJ2-4,few,TRBV20-1,CSAHTGNIQYF,TGCAGTGCCCACACGGGAAACATTCAGTACTTC
TRBD2,TRBJ2-3,.,TRBV5-4,CASSGDPGLAKDTQYF,TGTGCCAGCAGCGGCGATCCGGGACTAGCTAAAGATACGCAGTATTTT
.,TRBJ1-5,.,TRBV9,CASSVGGGNQPQHF,TGTGCCAGCAGCGTAGGGGGAGGGAATCAGCCCCAGCATTTT
.,TRBJ1-1,.,TRBV27,CASSSHRENEAFF,TGTGCCAGCAGTTCGCACAGGGAGAATGAAGCTTTCTTT
.,TRBJ2-2,.,TRBV5-4,CASSRAGSTGELFF,TGTGCCAGCAGCCGGGCGGGTTCCACCGGGGAGCTGTTTTTT
.,TRBJ1-5,.,TRBV5-1,CASSPDGVLNQPQHF,TGCGCCAGCAGCCCAGACGGAGTCCTGAATCAGCCCCAGCATTTT
.,TRBJ2-7,.,TRBV10-3,CAISGPSYEQYF,TGTGCCATCAGTGGGCCTTCCTACGAGCAGTACTTC
.,TRBJ1-1,.,TRBV12-5,CASALILGQNTEAFF,TGTGCTAGTGCTCTGATCCTAGGACAGAACACTGAAGCTTTCTTT
.,TRBJ1-2,few,TRBV29-1,CSVPWGGANYGYTF,TGCAGCGTCCCTTGGGGGGGAGCTAACTATGGCTACACCTTC
TRBD1,TRBJ2-3,.,TRBV9,CASSVRGTGGVDTQYF,TGTGCCAGCAGCGTACGCGGGACAGGGGGTGTAGATACGCAGTATTTT
.,TRBJ1-5,few,TRBV27,CASSLSGNQPQHF,TGTGCCAGCAGTTTAAGCGGCAATCAGCCCCAGCATTTT
.,TRBJ2-7,.,TRBV28,CASSFRVKGGVLGEQYF,TGTGCCAGCAGTTTCAGGGTTAAGGGCGGAGTCCTCGGGGAGCAGTACTTC
.,TRBJ1-6,.,TRBV6-4,CASSESQTNSPLHF,TGTGCCAGCAGTGAATCACAGACTAATTCACCCCTCCACTTT
.,TRBJ2-1,.,TRBV4-3,CASSQDPGDTYNEQFF,TGCGCCAGCAGCCAAGATCCCGGGGACACCTACAATGAGCAGTTCTTC
.,TRBJ1-1,.,TRBV7-6,CASQGGLNTEAFF,TGTGCCAGTCAAGGGGGATTGAACACTGAAGCTTTCTTT
.,TRBJ1-1,.,TRBV7-6,CASSLGGDGEAFF,TGTGCCAGCAGCTTGGGAGGGGACGGTGAAGCTTTCTTT
TRBD2,TRBJ2-2,.,TRBV5-1,CASSARLAGGPKTAGELFF,TGCGCCAGCAGCGCAAGACTAGCGGGGGGGCCTAAGACCGCCGGGGAGCTGTTTTTT
TRBD2,TRBJ2-1,few,TRBV5-1,CASSNPDLTSGKFF,TGCGCCAGCTCCAACCCCGACCTGACTAGCGGGAAGTTCTTC
TRBD1,TRBJ1-1,.,TRBV7-2,CASSLTGGTEAFF,TGTGCCAGCAGCTTGACAGGGGGCACTGAAGCTTTCTTT
.,TRBJ1-1,few,TRBV29-1,CSVETLGQNTEAFF,TGCAGCGTTGAGACGTTGGGACAGAACACTGAAGCTTTCTTT
.,TRBJ2-6,.,TRBV5-1,CASSFQQGPGANVLTF,TGCGCCAGCAGCTTCCAACAGGGACCTGGGGCCAACGTCCTGACTTTC
.,TRBJ1-1,.,TRBV4-1,CASSPSRGNTEAFF,TGCGCCAGCAGCCCGAGTAGGGGGAACACTGAAGCTTTCTTT
.,TRBJ2-7,few,TRBV6-1,CAGRLGQGGSYEQYF,TGTGCCGGCCGACTCGGACAGGGAGGGTCCTACGAGCAGTACTTC
TRBD1,TRBJ1-1,.,TRBV25-1,CASSEPGTGNTEAFF,TGTGCCAGCAGTGAGCCCGGGACAGGGAACACTGAAGCTTTCTTT
.,TRBJ2-5,.,TRBV7-9,CASSLGQQETQYF,TGTGCCAGCAGCTTAGGCCAGCAAGAGACCCAGTACTTC
.,TRBJ1-5,.,TRBV6-5,CASAWRKTGNPQHF,TGTGCCAGCGCATGGAGAAAAACGGGGAACCCCCAGCATTTT
.,TRBJ2-3,few,TRBV7-9,CASLLYRGSGNGADTQYF,TGTGCCAGCCTACTATACAGGGGGAGCGGGAACGGGGCAGATACGCAGTATTTT
.,TRBJ1-2,once,TRBV15,CATSTGEGIPVGGYGYTF,TGTGCCACCAGCACCGGAGAGGGAATACCTGTTGGTGGCTATGGCTACACCTTC
.,TRBJ2-1,.,TRBV19,CASSIDGGRGEQFF,TGTGCCAGTAGTATAGATGGAGGAAGGGGGGAGCAGTTCTTC
.,TRBJ2-7,few,TRBV6-6,CASSYSTVYEQYF,TGTGCCAGCAGTTACTCGACAGTTTACGAGCAGTACTTC
.,TRBJ1-1,few,TRBV9,CASSAEGRMGWTEAFF,TGTGCCAGCAGCGCGGAGGGACGCATGGGATGGACTGAAGCTTTCTTT
.,TRBJ1-6,few,TRBV30,CAWSGELGSYNSPLHF,TGTGCCTGGAGCGGAGAGCTCGGCTCCTATAATTCACCCCTCCACTTT
TRBD1,TRBJ1-5,few,TRBV5-1,CASSPGTGLGQPQHF,TGCGCCAGCAGCCCCGGGACAGGGTTGGGCCAGCCCCAGCATTTT
TRBD2,TRBJ2-3,few,TRBV10-1,CASSVLAGALPGTQYF,TGCGCCAGCAGCGTACTAGCGGGGGCTCTGCCAGGGACGCAGTATTTT
.,TRBJ2-3,.,TRBV23-1,CASSQYRDMFDTQYF,TGCGCCAGCAGTCAATATCGGGACATGTTCGATACGCAGTATTTT
TRBD1,TRBJ2-5,.,TRBV9,CASSPGQGETQYF,TGTGCCAGCAGCCCGGGACAGGGTGAGACCCAGTACTTC
.,TRBJ1-2,.,TRBV9,CASSVERGGYTF,TGTGCCAGCAGCGTAGAACGAGGCGGCTACACCTTC
.,TRBJ2-1,few,TRBV6-6,CASPQDPRTQYEQFF,TGTGCCAGCCCTCAGGACCCTCGGACACAGTATGAGCAGTTCTTC
TRBD1,TRBJ2-1,few,TRBV11-2,CASRVPGQGSYNEQFF,TGTGCCAGCAGGGTTCCGGGACAGGGGTCCTACAATGAGCAGTTCTTC
TRBD1,TRBJ1-2,few,TRBV18,CASSRPGGAESVYGYTF,TGTGCCAGCTCACGTCCAGGGGGCGCAGAGTCGGTCTATGGCTACACCTTC
TRBD2,TRBJ2-1,few,TRBV5-1,CASSSPSGNYNEQFF,TGCGCCAGCAGCTCACCTAGCGGGAACTACAATGAGCAGTTCTTC
.,TRBJ1-4,.,TRBV27,CASSGGATNEKLFF,TGTGCCAGCAGCGGGGGTGCAACTAATGAAAAACTGTTTTTT
.,TRBJ1-2,few,TRBV30,CAWTVNYGYTF,TGTGCCTGGACGGTGAACTATGGCTACACCTTC